This T cell receptor beta chain comes out of a study of T cell responses to AZD1222 COVID-19 vaccine. Study conclusions and caveats: Researchers took repertoire samples only after the peak T cell response had come. Donors, mostly white British, included more females; clonal diversity was possibly underestimated. Nearly half of the spike-specific TCRs reportedly recognize variant regions that carry no mutations. AZD1222 recipients seropositive at baseline numbered only five or six.

The germline CDR1 and CDR2 sequences are SNHLY and FYNNEI. CDR3 length: 16 amino acids. Losses at the gene ends were 5 bases for V and 1 base for J; bases not matched to a gene: 7. The method was immunoSEQ multiplex PCR; TCRdb's version includes in-frame clones alone and lacks a portion of them. The sample holds 150,000 or so clones, about nine tenths seen once. This clone was found once. Its antigen is unknown. This sample comprised peripheral blood, obtained 28 days after the second AZD1222 dose. The receptor was isolated from an adult who received the AZD1222 COVID-19 vaccine. J is TRBJ1-5 and V is TRBV2; 8 bases are shared with TRBD1. CDR3 protein: CASSPDRGVSNQPQHF. The DNA for the CDR3 is TGTGCCAGCAGTCCCGACAGGGGAGTAAGCAATCAGCCCCAGCATTTT.